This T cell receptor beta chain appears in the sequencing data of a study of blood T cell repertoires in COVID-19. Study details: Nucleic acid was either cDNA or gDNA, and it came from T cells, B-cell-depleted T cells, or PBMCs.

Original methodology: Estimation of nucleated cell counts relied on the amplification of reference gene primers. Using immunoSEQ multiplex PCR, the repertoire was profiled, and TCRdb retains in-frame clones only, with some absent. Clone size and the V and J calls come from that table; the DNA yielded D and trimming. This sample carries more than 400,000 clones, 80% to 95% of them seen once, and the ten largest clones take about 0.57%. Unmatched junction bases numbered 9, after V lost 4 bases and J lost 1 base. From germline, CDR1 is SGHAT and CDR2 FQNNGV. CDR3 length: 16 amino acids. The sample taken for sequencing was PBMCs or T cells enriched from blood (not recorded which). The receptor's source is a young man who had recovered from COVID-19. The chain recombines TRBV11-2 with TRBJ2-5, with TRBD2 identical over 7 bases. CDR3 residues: CASSSNPRLAQETQYF. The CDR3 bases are TGTGCCAGCAGCTCCAACCCAAGACTAGCCCAAGAGACCCAGTACTTC.